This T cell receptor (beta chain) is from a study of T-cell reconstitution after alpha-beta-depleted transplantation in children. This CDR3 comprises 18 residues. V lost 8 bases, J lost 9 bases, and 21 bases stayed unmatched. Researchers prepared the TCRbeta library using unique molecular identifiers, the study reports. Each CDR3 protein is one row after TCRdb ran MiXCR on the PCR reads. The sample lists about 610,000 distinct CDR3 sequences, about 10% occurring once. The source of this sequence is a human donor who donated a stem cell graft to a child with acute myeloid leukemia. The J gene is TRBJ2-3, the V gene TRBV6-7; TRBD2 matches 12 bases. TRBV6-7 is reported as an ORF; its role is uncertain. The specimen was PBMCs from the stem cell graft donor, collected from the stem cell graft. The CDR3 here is CASLASGRVTALVETQYF. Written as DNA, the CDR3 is TGTGCCAGCCTAGCTAGCGGGAGGGTGACGGCTCTCGTGGAAACGCAGTATTTT.